Listed here is a single TCR beta chain. The target of this receptor is not known. Base qualities are not at hand, and no much larger clone is one base apart. V is reduced by 4 bases and J by 4 bases, leaving a spacing of 16 bases between them. The germline V gene encodes CDR1 SNHLY and CDR2 FYNNEI. The CDR3 has 15 amino acids, counting the end cysteine and phenylalanine. CDR3 DNA only is kept here, 45 bases in frame from base 1. Receptor libraries were prepared by the immunoSEQ multiplex PCR assay. TCR beta CDR3 sequencing was performed on DNA from the cultured, isolated CD4+ T cells. The paper's processing steps were these. Non-productive TCR sequences were discarded, and reads were trimmed to the CDR3 region, with only CDR3s of 7 or more amino acids retained. Antigen-specific clonotypes were identified using the MANAFEST web app by comparison of expansion in peptide wells against reference cultures. Positive clones required FDR<0.05 expansion versus reference and all other wells, odds ratio above 5, and frequency above 0.1% in two replicate wells. A clonotype was called cross-reactive if it was significantly expanded both in SARS-CoV-2 spike wells and in at least one common cold coronavirus spike condition. CDR3 similarity was assessed by Levenshtein distance using the stringdist R package, and unrooted trees were constructed with ape in R 3.6.1. What TCRdb holds here is the immuneACCESS table cut down to in-frame rearrangements. Part of the clones is not present; checked against another copy, under half of the missing clones reflect an unresolved V gene, and the others are unexplained. Clone size and the V and J calls come from that table; the DNA yielded D and trimming. Here the sample has 70,000 to 85,000 clones; roughly three quarters occur a single time. The ten largest make up over 2% of the sample.

The data are from a study of vaccination effects on CD4 cells after COVID-19 (dated by TCRdb to 2022 to 2024). General notes on the study: The ViraFEST assay stimulated PBMC with viral peptide pools and then used TCR sequencing to identify antigen-specific CD4+ T cell clonotypes by expansion. Altogether, 10 COVID-19 convalescent patients and 4 SARS-CoV-2-naive healthy vaccine recipients made up the full study. A few million PBMC per well were cultured with roughly 10 ug/ml peptides in IMDM containing 5% human AB serum, about 9.7 IU/ml IL-2 and gentamicin. Cultures from other donors in the study were sequenced using the Oncomine TCR Beta short-read assay on an Illumina iSeq 100. SARS-CoV-2 spike-specific CD4+ TCR repertoires were compared before and after mRNA vaccination in COVID-19 convalescent patients and in infection-naive vaccine recipients. Participants received two doses of either the BNT162b2 or the mRNA-1273 mRNA SARS-CoV-2 vaccine. General study outcomes and caveats: In healthy vaccine recipients, vaccine-induced clones were almost all SARS-CoV-2 mono-reactive, with only 1 of 255 being cross-reactive with common cold coronaviruses. The study was limited by a small number of convalescent patients and lacked early post-infection timepoints. Marked clonal contraction was observed in both infection-induced and vaccine-induced clones at late post-vaccination timepoints, consistent with waning T cell responses.

After around 10 days of culture, CD4+ T cells were isolated with the EasySep CD4+ T cell isolation kit. Negative nucleocapsid antibody results before and after vaccination confirmed that the healthy vaccine recipients had no prior SARS-CoV-2 infection. On days 3 and 7, half of the culture medium was replaced with fresh IL-2-containing medium. Unless otherwise noted, each peptide stimulation condition was cultured in triplicate wells. PBMC were separated from whole blood using Ficoll-Paque Plus gradient centrifugation and were then either cryopreserved at -140C or used fresh. The QIAamp micro DNA kit was used to extract genomic DNA from the cultured CD4+ T cells.

This sample comprised CD4+ T cells from PBMCs cultured without peptide, obtained before COVID-19 vaccination. The clonotype originates from a human donor who received a COVID-19 vaccine. The chain is made from TRBV2 and TRBJ1-1; the D gene is unclear. The sequence in DNA is TGTGCCAGCAGTGCTGGGTCCCCCCGGGGCACTGAAGCTTTCTTT. Its translation is CASSAGSPRGTEAFF.